What follows describes a single T cell receptor beta chain. No cognate antigen has been identified for it. Germline is not matched at one junction end, which may reflect a read error. This entry is derived from a study of tumor-infiltrating lymphocytes in primary liver carcinoma (dated by TCRdb to the late 2010s). Study-level background: Of the five patients (three men and two women, aged 30 to 69 years), four had hepatocellular carcinoma and one had combined HCC and intrahepatic cholangiocarcinoma. To link TCRbeta repertoire diversity to the local molecular phenotype, the 20 to 25 tumor region samples were profiled with Agilent mRNA microarrays. A total of some 35 specimens from 5 patients underwent TCRbeta repertoire sequencing, comprising some 25 tumor regions, 5 adjacent noncancerous liver tissues and 5 peripheral blood samples. Reproducibility between technical replicate repertoires was high, with correlation coefficients above 0.95 and mean shared-clone rates roughly 0.87. The study combined TCRbeta repertoire sequencing, expression microarrays and whole-exome sequencing across five regions of each liver tumor, with adjacent normal tissue and blood. The five patients had tumors staged T1-T3 N0M0, with maximum diameters ranging from about 4.2 to 11 cm. Roughly 3.65 to 8 million productive TCRbeta reads were obtained per sample, and no significant difference in read depth was found between tissue types. Points the paper makes about the study in general: Bulk unsorted samples precluded comparing CD4+ and CD8+ T cell repertoires. Because only the TCR beta chain was sequenced and unpaired alpha chains were not captured, true repertoire diversity is likely underestimated. The study included only five or six patients, and the authors note findings should be validated in a larger study. Consistent with antigen-driven expansion, pairs of tumor regions showed higher repertoire overlap (mean around 35%) than either tumor-adjacent pairs (roughly 17%) or tumor-blood pairs (around 14%). Only about 7-24% of top clones were present in all five regions of a tumor, suggesting spatial heterogeneity of tumor-infiltrating T cells. The top 250 clones made up a significantly larger repertoire fraction in tumors than in blood (p = 0.039).

Starting from roughly 540 ng total RNA, TCRbeta-specific cDNA was produced by reverse transcription with a constant-region primer and ProtoScript II reverse transcriptase. The TCRbeta libraries were prepared through three rounds of nested multiplex PCR following a slightly modified ARM-PCR procedure. Each of the first two PCR rounds ran for 9 to 10 cycles using multiplex TRBV1-TRBV30 forward primers together with a Cbeta reverse primer. Sample barcodes and Illumina adapters were attached in a final 25-cycle PCR using Deep VentR polymerase. Before sequencing, amplicons of 200-500 bp were purified from gel using a QIAquick gel extraction kit. An Illumina HiSeq 2500 was used to sequence the TCRbeta amplicons, generating 250-bp paired-end reads. The authors processed their data as follows. Quality trimming of reads was performed with Trimmomatic v0.33, and paired reads were merged with FLASH v1.2.11 so that full CDR3 sequences could be recovered. V, D and J germline segments were assigned to the rearranged TCRbeta sequences by MiGEC v1.2.1b. Clonotype statistics and Shannon-Wiener diversity indices were calculated with VDJtools v1.0.0. Except for diversity analysis, only each sample's 250 most abundant clonotypes were used in subsequent analyses to reduce sampling bias. In-frame beta chains were kept once TCRdb had trimmed the public reads at Q25 with fastp and called clones with MiXCR. A single entry per CDR3 protein holds the most common genes and DNA from its merged rows. It is TCRdb's table, rather than the study itself, that gives the V and J calls and clone size. A total of tens of thousands of distinct CDR3 sequences appear in this sample, around three quarters of them only once. In total, the top ten clones hold 25% of the sample.

Total RNA and DNA were co-extracted without cell sorting from around 20-30 mg of bulk tissue using the AllPrep DNA/RNA mini kit. Surgical resection was performed in China between late 2015 and early 2016 on roughly 5 patients with histopathologically diagnosed primary liver carcinoma. At the time of sampling, the patients were treatment-naive and had chronic HBV infection. Each tumor was sampled at five spatially separated regions: the superior, inferior, left-lateral and right-lateral poles and the tumor centre. According to histology, viable tumor cells made up more than 90% of every tumor sample. Each fresh piece of tumor and adjacent tissue was cut in two, with one half stored in RNAlater at -80 degrees C and the other half sent for histology. The CDR3 spans 14 residues, from the cysteine through the phenylalanine. CDR3 DNA only is kept here, 42 bases in frame from base 1. For CDR1 and CDR2, the germline V gene lists MNHEY and SVGAGI.

Recombination joined TRBV6-5 with TRBJ2-7, with the D gene not confidently named. The receptor's source is a man aged 35 to 55 with primary liver carcinoma and hepatitis B virus infection. The specimen sequenced was liver tumor tissue from sampling region 2. Taken with the paper, the label for cell subset or site translates to: tumor region T2, inferior pole. The nucleotides read TGTGCCAGCAGTTACGACAAGGGTCCCTATGAGCAGTACTTC. Protein translation: CASSYDKGPYEQYF.